This is a list of T cell receptor beta chains from one sample in a study of cytomegalovirus exposure and HLA in healthy donors. Here immunoSEQ multiplex PCR was the method, and the copy in TCRdb shows in-frame clones only, minus some. In the table there are about 200,000 clones, 82% of which are singletons. Source material: PBMCs. Receptors were obtained from a woman between 40 and 50 years old in good health and CMV-seronegative. Each CDR3 is given with its conserved first and last residue. The D gene is left open where the match is weak. The size of a clone is reported for some rows only, either as once, few or many, or as a class for expanded clones.

d_gene | j_gene | abundance | len | v_gene | CDR3nt | CDR3aa
- | TRBJ2-2 | once | 14 | TRBV2 | TGTGCCAGCCCCCCGGAGGCGAACACCGGGGAGCTGTTTTTT | CASPPEANTGELFF
- | TRBJ1-2 | - | 15 | TRBV7-9 | TGTGCCAGCAGCTTCTCTGGGGAGGGGGAGAGGGGCTACACCTTC | CASSFSGEGERGYTF
TRBD1 | TRBJ1-5 | - | 15 | TRBV4-1 | TGCGCCAGCAGCCAGATTGACAGGGGAAATCAGCCCCAGCATTTT | CASSQIDRGNQPQHF
- | TRBJ2-7 | - | 13 | TRBV6-1 | TGTGCCAGCACTGGTCAGGGCTCCTACGAGCAGTACTTC | CASTGQGSYEQYF
TRBD1 | TRBJ2-3 | - | 13 | TRBV5-4 | TGTGCCGCTCGGGACAGGGGGTCGGATACGCAGTATTTT | CAARDRGSDTQYF
TRBD2 | TRBJ2-1 | - | 15 | TRBV5-1 | TGCGCCAGCAGCAGGGGACTAGCGGGGGACAATGAGCAGTTCTTC | CASSRGLAGDNEQFF
TRBD2 | TRBJ2-1 | - | 16 | TRBV19 | TGTGCCAGTAGTATGGGCGGGAGGGCCCCCTACAATGAGCAGTTCTTC | CASSMGGRAPYNEQFF
- | TRBJ2-2 | - | 15 | TRBV5-6 | TGTGCCAGCAGTTCAGATCCCCATCGGGCCGGGGAGCTGTTTTTT | CASSSDPHRAGELFF
TRBD1 | TRBJ1-6 | - | 15 | TRBV4-2 | TGTGCCAGCAGCCGGCAGACAGGGGAGGGCTCACCCCTCCACTTT | CASSRQTGEGSPLHF
- | TRBJ1-1 | - | 16 | TRBV9 | TGTGCCAGCAGCGCAGGCCCGGGGAGTCGGAACACTGAAGCTTTCTTT | CASSAGPGSRNTEAFF
TRBD1 | TRBJ1-1 | - | 14 | TRBV9 | TGTGCCAGCAGCGTAGCGCCACAGGGGCCTGAAGCTTTCTTT | CASSVAPQGPEAFF
- | TRBJ1-5 | - | 14 | TRBV28 | TGTGCCAGCAGTTTATGGGTGGAGCAACAGCCCCAGCATTTT | CASSLWVEQQPQHF
- | TRBJ2-7 | - | 13 | TRBV5-1 | TGCGCCAGCAGCTTAACAGGAGCCTACGAGCAGTACTTC | CASSLTGAYEQYF
TRBD2 | TRBJ2-1 | - | 16 | TRBV12-5 | TGTGCTAGTGGTTTGATGAGCGGGAGGGCCGGGAATGAGCAGTTCTTC | CASGLMSGRAGNEQFF
TRBD1 | TRBJ2-1 | few | 19 | TRBV29-1 | TGCAGCGTTGAAGAACCCCCCTATACAGGACAGGGTATTTACAATGAGCAGTTCTTC | CSVEEPPYTGQGIYNEQFF
- | TRBJ2-3 | - | 11 | TRBV30 | TGTGCCTGGGACTACACAGATACGCAGTATTTT | CAWDYTDTQYF
TRBD2 | TRBJ2-4 | once | 15 | TRBV30 | TGTGCCTGGAGTGGAGGGAGGGGAGCCAAAAACATTCAGTACTTC | CAWSGGRGAKNIQYF
- | TRBJ2-7 | - | 15 | TRBV18 | TGTGCCAGCTCCGACGTCCCCGACAGCTCCTACGAGCAGTACTTC | CASSDVPDSSYEQYF
- | TRBJ2-3 | - | 13 | TRBV14 | TGTGCCAGCAGCCCGACTGGCACAGATACGCAGTATTTT | CASSPTGTDTQYF
- | TRBJ1-1 | - | 16 | TRBV5-1 | TGCGCCAGCAGCTTGGTGGTTGGGCAGGGGAAAGCTGAAGCTTTCTTT | CASSLVVGQGKAEAFF
- | TRBJ2-7 | once | 15 | TRBV7-3 | TGTGCCAGCAGCTTAAGAGACGGAGGATCCTACGAGCAGTACTTC | CASSLRDGGSYEQYF
- | TRBJ2-2 | - | 15 | TRBV18 | TGTGCCAGCTCACCAATTGGCGGGAACACCGGGGAGCTGTTTTTT | CASSPIGGNTGELFF
- | TRBJ1-4 | - | 13 | TRBV5-6 | TGTGCCAGCAGCTTGTCAGGAAACGAAAAACTGTTTTTT | CASSLSGNEKLFF
- | TRBJ2-3 | - | 14 | TRBV30 | TGTGCCTGGACCAGAGGTGTATCCACAGATACGCAGTATTTT | CAWTRGVSTDTQYF
- | TRBJ1-2 | - | 14 | TRBV5-1 | TGCGCCAGCAGCTGGGGGGGAGTCGACTATGGCTACACCTTC | CASSWGGVDYGYTF
- | TRBJ2-2 | - | 14 | TRBV28 | TGTGCCAGCAGTCGGCTAGGGGACACCGGGGAGCTGTTTTTT | CASSRLGDTGELFF
TRBD2 | TRBJ2-5 | - | 14 | TRBV16 | TGTGCCAGCAAGACTAGCGGGGACCAAGAGACCCAGTACTTC | CASKTSGDQETQYF
TRBD1 | TRBJ1-2 | - | 18 | TRBV27 | TGTGCCAGCAGTTCCCCCACAGGGGGCGCAGGGGCTAACTATGGCTACACCTTC | CASSSPTGGAGANYGYTF
- | TRBJ1-1 | once | 15 | TRBV9 | TGTGCCAGCAGCCGAAGGGGTGGGGGGAGGACTGAAGCTTTCTTT | CASSRRGGGRTEAFF
TRBD2 | TRBJ2-3 | - | 13 | TRBV7-9 | TGTGCCACTCCAGCGGGATCGGCAGATACGCAGTATTTT | CATPAGSADTQYF
- | TRBJ1-2 | - | 14 | TRBV2 | TGTGCCAGCAGAGCGACAGGATTTCAGCATGGCTACACCTTC | CASRATGFQHGYTF
- | TRBJ2-7 | - | 12 | TRBV5-4 | TGTGCCAGCAGCCTAAACTCCTACGAGCAGTACTTC | CASSLNSYEQYF
- | TRBJ2-2 | - | 15 | TRBV7-2 | TGTGCCAGCAGCTTGCAAGCGGAGCTTTCCGGGGAGCTGTTTTTT | CASSLQAELSGELFF
- | TRBJ1-5 | - | 14 | TRBV2 | TGTGCCAGCAGTGAGGTCGGTAGCAATCAGCCCCAGCATTTT | CASSEVGSNQPQHF
TRBD1 | TRBJ1-2 | once | 14 | TRBV27 | TGTGCCAGCAGTCTCCGACAGGGCTACTATGGCTACACCTTC | CASSLRQGYYGYTF
- | TRBJ1-4 | - | 12 | TRBV9 | TGTGCCAGCAGCGTCGCTAATGAAAAACTGTTTTTT | CASSVANEKLFF
TRBD2 | TRBJ2-7 | few | 18 | TRBV10-3 | TGTGCCATCAGTGAACTTAGCCCTTTTCGGGGGGGTTTCTACGAGCAGTACTTC | CAISELSPFRGGFYEQYF
TRBD2 | TRBJ2-7 | - | 14 | TRBV10-2 | TGCGCCAGCAGGACTAGCGGGAGGGACCACGAGCAGTACTTC | CASRTSGRDHEQYF
TRBD1 | TRBJ1-1 | - | 14 | TRBV19 | TGTGCCAGTAGTGTCCAGGGGGTTGGGACTGAAGCTTTCTTT | CASSVQGVGTEAFF
TRBD1 | TRBJ2-7 | - | 15 | TRBV5-1 | TGCGCCAGCAGCTCTCAGGGACAGGGGTGGCACGAGCAGTACTTC | CASSSQGQGWHEQYF
- | TRBJ1-1 | - | 14 | TRBV6-4 | TGTGCCAGCAGATCCCGGGGAGGAATTGGTGAAGCTTTCTTT | CASRSRGGIGEAFF
- | TRBJ1-5 | few | 14 | TRBV19 | TGTGCCAGTGAGAGACAGTCTAGCAATCAGCCCCAGCATTTT | CASERQSSNQPQHF
TRBD1 | TRBJ1-5 | once | 17 | TRBV6-1 | TGTGCCAGCAGTGACCAGCCGACAGGGGCTCTCAATCAGCCCCAGCATTTT | CASSDQPTGALNQPQHF
TRBD2 | TRBJ2-1 | - | 15 | TRBV7-3 | TGTGCCAGCAGCTCGGGACTAGCGAGGAGCAATGAGCAGTTCTTC | CASSSGLARSNEQFF
TRBD1 | TRBJ2-5 | few | 16 | TRBV6-6 | TGTGCCAGCAGTCGCGGGACAGGGTGGGGGCAAGAGACCCAGTACTTC | CASSRGTGWGQETQYF
TRBD2 | TRBJ2-1 | - | 15 | TRBV7-2 | TGTGCCAGCAGCGAGGGACTAGCAACCTACAATGAGCAGTTCTTC | CASSEGLATYNEQFF
- | TRBJ1-3 | - | 15 | TRBV11-2 | TGTGCCAGCAGCTTGGAGCGGACGGCCGGAAACACCATATATTTT | CASSLERTAGNTIYF
TRBD2 | TRBJ2-1 | - | 12 | TRBV30 | TGTGCCTGGAGTGCGGGACTAGCTGAGCAGTTCTTC | CAWSAGLAEQFF
- | TRBJ1-2 | - | 13 | TRBV18 | TGTGCCAGCTCACCAACTACTAGGGTAGGCTACACCTTC | CASSPTTRVGYTF
TRBD1 | TRBJ2-5 | few | 15 | TRBV7-3 | TGTGCCAGCAGCTTACAACCCGGGACAGGGGAGACCCAGTACTTC | CASSLQPGTGETQYF
- | TRBJ2-7 | few | 15 | TRBV7-8 | TGTGCCAGCAGCTACACGAGGACATTCTCCTACGAGCAGTACTTC | CASSYTRTFSYEQYF
- | TRBJ1-1 | - | 15 | TRBV19 | TGTGCCAGTAGTAAGACTGGGGGCCATCTCACTGAAGCTTTCTTT | CASSKTGGHLTEAFF